Below are 29 T cell receptor beta chains sequenced from a single sample in a study of blood T cells in healthy people across ages. A second PCR of about 7 to 12 cycles used a sample-barcoded 5' primer and a J-beta primer mix. TCRdb used MiXCR to reprocess the 5' RACE reads, holding one entry per CDR3 protein. This repertoire shows some 1.6 million distinct CDR3 sequences, roughly 30% found once; its top ten account for about 10%. The specimen sequenced was blood. These receptors were taken from a woman aged 25 to 39 in good health.

The V call is TRBV5-1, the J call TRBJ2-7; unclear D gene. CDR3 size: 14 residues. From germline, CDR1 is SGHRS and CDR2 YFSETQ. The V and J ends lost 0 bases and 3 bases respectively, with 10 bases between them. CDR3 in DNA: TGCGCCAGCAGCTTGGACTACGGCCACTACGAGCAGTACTTC. Amino acid sequence: CASSLDYGHYEQYF.

The rearrangement uses TRBV12-3 or TRBV12-4 and TRBJ2-1, with 8 bases identical to TRBD1. V was pared by 6 bases and J by 3 bases, with 7 bases of the junction left unmatched. This CDR3 has 15 amino acids. The CDR3 DNA follows: TGTGCCAGCAGAGTACAGGGGGGTAGCTACAATGAGCAGTTCTTC. Translating it yields CASRVQGGSYNEQFF.

In the case of this clonotype: One junction end does not reproduce the germline sequence, and a read error may be involved. The V and J genes are TRBV12-3 or TRBV12-4 and TRBJ1-2; D gene uncertain. CDR3 size: 11 residues. DNA for the CDR3: TGTGCCAGCACTTTAAGGAGTGGCTACACCTTC. Translating gives CASTLRSGYTF.

V gene TRBV6-6 combines with J gene TRBJ2-7; the match to TRBD2 covers 16 bases. CDR1 MNHNY and CDR2 SVGAGI come from the germline V gene (reference sequence). This CDR3 spans 14 amino acids. V lost 6 bases, J lost 7 bases, and 3 bases stayed unmatched. In nucleotides, the CDR3 is TGTGCCAGCAGGCCGGGACTAGCGGGGGGGGAGCAGTACTTC. Translation: CASRPGLAGGEQYF.

This clonotype was detected only a few times. The chain is built from TRBV7-2 and TRBJ2-2; D ambiguous. CDR1 SGHTA and CDR2 FQGNSA come from the germline V gene. V lost 4 bases and J 4 bases, leaving 16 bases between the germline ends. The CDR3 sequence is 16 residues long. The CDR3 here is CASSSPSWRGTGELFF. The DNA for the CDR3 is TGTGCCAGCAGCTCGCCCAGCTGGCGAGGCACCGGGGAGCTGTTTTTT.

To note about this clonotype: The junction and the germline gene differ at one end; a read error may be behind it. The chain combines TRBV29-1 with TRBJ2-2, with a weak D call TRBD2 (5 bases). This CDR3 contains 13 residues. Per germline, CDR1 SQVTM and CDR2 ANQGSEA. The CDR3 loop is CSVKSANTGERFF. DNA for the CDR3: TGCAGCGTGAAATCAGCGAACACCGGGGAGCGGTTTTTT.

The V call is TRBV18, the J call TRBJ2-5; D not resolved. The CDR3 is 13 residues long. V was clipped by 6 bases and J by 1 base, with 9 bases between them. Per the germline V gene, CDR1 is KGHSH and CDR2 is LQKENI. CDR3 residues: CASSPQSQETQYF. CDR3 in DNA: TGTGCCAGCTCGCCGCAATCCCAAGAGACCCAGTACTTC. The variable domain in full, with the rest retrieved from reference TRBV18 and TRBJ2-5, is NAGVMQNPRHLVRRRGQEARLRCSPMKGHSHVYWYRQLPEEGLKFMVYLQKENIIDESGMPKERFSAEFPKEGPSILRIQQVVRGDSAAYFCASSPQSQETQYFGPGTRLLVL.

This clonotype came up a few times. CDR3 nucleotide sequence: TGTGCCATCAGTGACAACACAGATAAGCCCCTAGCGGGGGCTTACGAGCAGTACTTC. It codes for CAISDNTDKPLAGAYEQYF. The chain employs TRBV10-3 and TRBJ2-7, with 10 bases fitting TRBD2. Germline V gene lookup returns CDR1 ENHRY and CDR2 SYGVKD. V shed 3 bases and J 4 bases; nucleotides not matched to a gene: 18. This CDR3 comprises 19 residues.

This clonotype was picked up a small number of times. One end of the junction does not line up with germline, which may come from a read error. V gene TRBV5-5 combines with J gene TRBJ1-2; maybe TRBD1 (5 bases). This CDR3 contains 14 residues. Germline CDR1 and CDR2: SGHKS and YYEKEE (reference sequence). CDR3 DNA: TGTGCCAGCAGCTTGAAGCAGGGTAACTATGGCTGCACCTTC. This gives the protein CASSLKQGNYGCTF.

Note on this clonotype: A single base separates this from a much larger clone, so it may be a read error. The V gene is TRBV7-3, the J gene TRBJ2-1; D might be TRBD1 (6 bases). The V gene's germline CDR1 is SGHTA and CDR2 FQGTGA. Deletions cut 6 bases from V and 4 bases from J, with 10 bases between. The CDR3 length is 13 residues. The CDR3 DNA reads TGTGCCAGCAGTTATCAGGGGTACAATGAGCAGTTCTTC. This sequence encodes CASSYQGYNEQFF. The entire variable domain, with the rest obtained from reference TRBV7-3 and TRBJ2-1, is as follows: GAGVSQTPSNKVTEKGKYVELRCDPISGHTALYWYRQSLGQGPEFLIYFQGTGAADDSGLPNDRFFAVRPEGSVSTLKIQRTERGDSAVYLCASSYQGYNEQFFGPGTRLTVL.

The chain recombines TRBV5-1 with TRBJ2-1; 10 bases fit TRBD1. The CDR3 extends over 15 amino acids. Germline V lookup: CDR1 SGHRS, CDR2 YFSETQ. V lost 7 bases and J lost 9; bases outside the gene matches: 13. CDR3 bases: TGCGCCAGCGCCCCGAGACAGGGGGCAGCCGGTGAGCAGTTCTTC. Amino acids: CASAPRQGAAGEQFF.

The chain employs TRBV27 and TRBJ2-7; 8 bases are shared with TRBD1. Per the germline V gene, CDR1 is MNHEY and CDR2 is SMNVEV (reference sequence). There are 16 residues in the CDR3. The J segment lost 8 bases and the V segment lost 5 bases, leaving 17 bases of the junction unmatched. The CDR3 loop is CASSTATGTGLGKQYF. CDR3 DNA: TGTGCCAGCAGTACCGCGACCGGGACAGGTCTAGGGAAGCAGTACTTC.

This clonotype has ten or more counts. The J gene is TRBJ2-7, the V gene TRBV20-1; TRBD2 matches at 11 bases. The germline gives CDR1 DFQATT, CDR2 SNEGSKA (reference sequence). The CDR3 sequence is 14 residues long. Losses at the gene ends were 1 base for V and 7 bases for J; bases not matched to a gene: 6. CDR3 amino acids: CSARVAGGPREQYF. The CDR3 DNA reads TGCAGTGCTAGAGTAGCGGGAGGGCCGCGAGAGCAGTACTTC.

This clonotype was seen a few times. J is TRBJ1-5 and V is TRBV10-3; D remains unclear. Germline lookup yields CDR1 ENHRY and CDR2 SYGVKD. The CDR3 sequence is 14 residues long. Trimming shortened V by 2 bases and J by 0 bases, and 5 bases separated the two germline ends. The chain's CDR3 is CAISEDRSNQPQHF. The CDR3 DNA follows: TGTGCCATCAGTGAGGATCGTAGCAATCAGCCCCAGCATTTT.

V is TRBV9 and J is TRBJ2-1; 13 positions match TRBD2. The V gene's germline CDR1 is SGDLS and CDR2 YYNGEE. Unmatched junction bases numbered 9, after V lost 4 bases and J lost 5 bases. CDR3 length: 17 residues. In nucleotides, the CDR3 is TGTGCCAGCAGCCCCACCGGGACTAGCGGGATCAACAATGAGCAGTTCTTC. Residues: CASSPTGTSGINNEQFF. The whole variable domain, remainder taken from reference TRBV9 and TRBJ2-1, is DSGVTQTPKHLITATGQRVTLRCSPRSGDLSVYWYQQSLDQGLQFLIQYYNGEERAKGNILERFSAQQFPDLHSELNLSSLELGDSALYFCASSPTGTSGINNEQFFGPGTRLTVL.

The CDR3 DNA reads as TGTGCCAGCAGCCCTCAGTGGGGACTAGCGGGGATGAACTACGAGCAGTACTTC. Amino acid sequence: CASSPQWGLAGMNYEQYF. V gene TRBV11-1 combines with J gene TRBJ2-7; 13 bases fit TRBD2. The germline gives CDR1 SGHAT, CDR2 FQDESV (reference sequence). This CDR3 has 18 residues. With V trimmed by 5 bases and J by 3 bases, 13 bases remained unmatched.

Worth noting for this clonotype: This may stem from a read error, because a much larger clone lies one nucleotide away. The chain is built from TRBV9 and TRBJ2-1, with 7 bases that match TRBD2. The CDR3 has 15 amino acids. Per germline, CDR1 SGDLS and CDR2 YYNGEE. The CDR3 DNA follows: TGTACCAGCGGCCGATGGGCTAGCGGTGAAAATGAGCAGTTCTTC. Its protein is CTSGRWASGENEQFF. The complete variable domain, with remaining parts taken from reference TRBV9 and TRBJ2-1, reads DSGVTQTPKHLITATGQRVTLRCSPRSGDLSVYWYQQSLDQGLQFLIQYYNGEERAKGNILERFSAQQFPDLHSELNLSSLELGDSALYFCTSGRWASGENEQFFGPGTRLTVL.

This clonotype has a handful of counts. CDR3 DNA sequence: TGTGCCAGCAGCTATCCGGGCAAAAGCGATCAGCCCCAGCATTTT. Protein sequence: CASSYPGKSDQPQHF. This chain uses TRBV5-8 with TRBJ1-5; no firm D call. The CDR3 has 15 amino acids. The germline CDR1 and CDR2 sequences are SGHTS and YDEGEE. V lost 3 bases and J lost 5, with 15 bases in between.

This clonotype showed up many times. The chain's CDR3 is CASSQDGQATGASGANVLTF. In DNA, the CDR3 is TGCGCCAGCAGCCAAGACGGGCAGGCCACAGGGGCCTCTGGGGCCAACGTCCTGACTTTC. The rearrangement joins TRBV4-1 to TRBJ2-6; the match to TRBD1 covers 7 bases. This CDR3 comprises 20 residues. Trimming at V came to 0 bases and at J to 0 bases, leaving 11 bases not matched to a gene. Germline lookup yields CDR1 MGHRA and CDR2 YSYEKL.

V usage is TRBV11-2 and J usage is TRBJ1-2; the D gene is possibly TRBD1 (6 bases). V was shortened by 5 bases and J by 8 bases, with 12 bases between the two germline ends. The germline V gene has CDR1 SGHAT and CDR2 FQNNGV. This CDR3 is built from 12 residues. CDR3 residues: CASSVNRDGYTF. The CDR3 nucleotides read TGTGCCAGCAGCGTTAACAGGGACGGCTACACCTTC.

For the CDR3, the DNA is TGCAGTGCCCCGCGGGCCCATGGCTACACCTTC. It specifies CSAPRAHGYTF. The genes are TRBV20-1 and TRBJ1-2; D not certain. Germline lookup yields CDR1 DFQATT and CDR2 SNEGSKA (reference sequence). Trimming left V 6 bases short and J 6 bases short, with 11 bases between. CDR3 length equals 11 residues.

This clonotype has a handful of counts. The V and J genes are TRBV20-1 and TRBJ2-3; D is ambiguous. Between the trimmed V and J ends, which lost 6 bases and 5 bases, there was a span of 12 bases. Germline V gene data show CDR1 as DFQATT and CDR2 as SNEGSKA (reference sequence). The CDR3 extends over 12 amino acids. The CDR3 nucleotides are TGCAGTGCCCCCGACCCGGGAGATACGCAGTATTTT. It translates to CSAPDPGDTQYF.

The chain uses TRBV6-6 and TRBJ1-4; D not certain. V was cut by 5 bases and J by 0 bases, with 10 bases left in between. The germline gives CDR1 MNHNY, CDR2 SVGAGI (reference sequence). This CDR3 is 15 amino acids long. CDR3 residues: CASSRQRATNEKLFF. The CDR3 DNA is TGTGCCAGCAGTCGCCAAAGGGCAACTAATGAAAAACTGTTTTTT.

In regard to this clonotype: The junction departs from the called germline gene at one end, perhaps through a read error. The chain couples TRBV27 to TRBJ1-4; 9 nucleotides line up with TRBD1. CDR1 and CDR2 from the germline V gene are MNHEY and SMNVEV (reference sequence). This CDR3 is built from 17 residues. CDR3 nucleotides: TGTGCCAGCAGTAAGGATCCCCGGGACAGGGTGAATGGAAAACTGTTTTTT. Protein sequence: CASSKDPRDRVNGKLFF.

This clonotype was counted at least ten times. The junction departs from germline at one end; a sequencing error may be responsible. The V gene is TRBV5-1, the J gene TRBJ2-3; a possible D gene is TRBD2 (5 bases). Germline-derived CDR1 and CDR2 are SGHRS and YFSETQ. This CDR3 spans 15 amino acids. The CDR3 spells CASSLSGTSTDTQYF. CDR3 sequence (DNA): TGTGCCAGCAGCTTAAGCGGAACAAGCACAGATACGCAGTATTTT. Full variable domain (rest looked up from reference TRBV5-1 and TRBJ2-3): KAGVTQTPRYLIKTRGQQVTLSCSPISGHRSVSWYQQTPGQGLQFLFEYFSETQRNKGNFPGRFSGRQFSNSRSEMNVSTLELGDSALYLCASSLSGTSTDTQYFGPGTRLTVL.

The chain employs TRBV12-3 or TRBV12-4 and TRBJ2-5, with a possible D match to TRBD1 (6 bases). The CDR3 is 15 amino acids. Trimming removed 3 bases from V and 4 bases from J, with 15 bases in between. The CDR3 bases are TGTGCCAGCAGTTTCAGGGGAGCAGAAAGAGAGACCCAGTACTTC. Protein: CASSFRGAERETQYF.

The J gene is TRBJ2-5, the V gene TRBV7-6; tentatively, D is TRBD2 (11 bases). The germline gives CDR1 SGHVS, CDR2 FNYEAQ. V was trimmed by 1 base and J by 4 bases, leaving 34 bases between them. CDR3 length: 22 residues. In DNA, the CDR3 is TGTGCCAGCAGCTTAGGACCGACAGGGGGCGGACTAGCGGGCCTGTCCCCAGAGACCCAGTACTTC. The encoded protein is CASSLGPTGGGLAGLSPETQYF. Complete variable domain (other parts from reference TRBV7-6 and TRBJ2-5): GAGVSQSPRYKVTKRGQDVALRCDPISGHVSLYWYRQALGQGPEFLTYFNYEAQQDKSGLPNDRFSAERPEGSISTLTIQRTEQRDSAMYRCASSLGPTGGGLAGLSPETQYFGPGTRLLVL.

With respect to this clonotype: A much larger clone is a single base away; this may be a read error. This chain uses TRBV10-3 with TRBJ2-5; no clear D. V lost 0 bases to trimming and J lost 1 base, with 18 bases between them. CDR1 ENHRY and CDR2 SYGVKD come from the germline V gene. The CDR3 has 18 amino acids. The chain's CDR3 is CAISESNPGQPCQETQYF. The CDR3 DNA sequence: TGTGCCATCAGTGAGTCGAATCCTGGGCAGCCGTGCCAAGAGACCCAGTACTTC.

This clonotype has only a few counts. The chain recombines TRBV27 with TRBJ2-3; a weak D match, TRBD1 (5 bases). The germline V gene has CDR1 MNHEY and CDR2 SMNVEV (reference sequence). This CDR3 is built from 16 residues. Trimming stripped 9 bases from V and 8 bases from J, with 27 bases between. CDR3 DNA: TGTGCCAGTTGTTCAGGGTCAGCCCCCTTCCTGGGTACGCAGTATTTT. Protein: CASCSGSAPFLGTQYF.